Here is one TCR beta chain with its context. Some clones are missing from TCRdb's copy, which holds only in-frame ones; the method was immunoSEQ multiplex PCR. The sample has about 80,000 clones, around 86% seen once; the top ten hold around 0.31%. The data were taken from a study of OX40 agonist ivuxolimab in advanced cancers. This CDR3 has 14 residues. Germline V gene data show CDR1 as MNHEY and CDR2 as SMNVEV (reference sequence). The V segment lost 5 bases and the J segment 4 bases; nucleotides outside the gene matches: 7. This rearrangement joins TRBV27 to TRBJ1-2, with 7 bases that match TRBD1. The material sequenced was CD4+ or CD8+ T cells sorted from blood, taken in a trial of the OX40 agonist ivuxolimab. This TCR came from an adult with an advanced solid tumor such as melanoma, head and neck, liver or kidney cancer. CDR3 in DNA: TGTGCCAGCAGTATAGCAGGGGGTTTCTATGGCTACACCTTC. It translates to CASSIAGGFYGYTF.